These 8 T cell receptor beta chains share one sample of origin, sequenced in a study of cytomegalovirus exposure and HLA in healthy donors. Primers for the PCR totalled 60 Vbeta and 13 Jbeta. The table came from immunoSEQ multiplex PCR; TCRdb's copy has only in-frame clones and leaves some out. Of some 180,000 clones in the sample, approximately 84% are singletons; the top ten hold over 0.2%. The sample taken for sequencing was PBMCs. All receptors derive from a girl under two years old in good health and CMV-seronegative.

The V gene is TRBV30, the J gene TRBJ2-5; D is perhaps TRBD2 (5 bases). Per the germline V gene, CDR1 is GTSNPN and CDR2 is SVGIG (reference sequence). The CDR3 extends over 13 amino acids. V lost 1 base and J lost 5, with 11 bases in between. This CDR3 reads CAWSESSQETQYF. DNA of the CDR3: TGTGCCTGGAGTGAGTCTAGCCAGGAGACCCAGTACTTC.

This clone was picked up a small number of times. The V call is TRBV11-1, the J call TRBJ2-1; D remains ambiguous. From germline, CDR1 is SGHAT and CDR2 FQDESV (reference sequence). Trimming removed 0 bases from V and 2 bases from J, with 8 bases in between. This CDR3 is built from 15 residues. CDR3 nucleotides: TGTGCCAGCAGCTTAGCGAGAGAGGCCTACAATGAGCAGTTCTTC. This codes for CASSLAREAYNEQFF.

The rearrangement joins TRBV5-5 to TRBJ1-5; D not resolved. CDR1 is SGHKS, CDR2 YYEKEE, per germline (reference sequence). The CDR3 contains 15 residues. The V end was cut by 1 base, the J end by 0 bases, with 8 bases between. This CDR3 reads CASSLIGNSNQPQHF. The CDR3 DNA follows: TGTGCCAGCAGCTTGATTGGCAATAGCAATCAGCCCCAGCATTTT.

This chain joins TRBV19 and TRBJ2-2; D unclear. Germline V gene lookup returns CDR1 LNHDA and CDR2 SQIVND (reference sequence). This CDR3 is 14 amino acids long. V was cut by 3 bases and J by 4 bases, with 9 bases left in between. Here the CDR3 reads CASSIGETTGELFF. The DNA for the CDR3 is TGTGCCAGTAGTATCGGAGAGACCACCGGGGAGCTGTTTTTT.

This clone was detected a few times. This chain connects TRBV7-2 to TRBJ1-4, with D uncertain. V dropped 2 bases and J dropped 5 bases, with 12 bases sitting between them. This CDR3 has 15 residues. Germline V gene sequence: CDR1 SGHTA, CDR2 FQGNSA. The DNA for the CDR3 is TGTGCCAGCAGCTTATTACGCGGGCGGAATGAAAAACTGTTTTTT. It codes for CASSLLRGRNEKLFF. Drawing the rest from reference TRBV7-2 and TRBJ1-4, the complete variable domain is GAGVSQSPSNKVTEKGKDVELRCDPISGHTALYWYRQSLGQGLEFLIYFQGNSAPDKSGLPSDRFSAERTGGSVSTLTIQRTQQEDSAVYLCASSLLRGRNEKLFFGSGTQLSVL.

The chain has TRBV19 and TRBJ2-5, with TRBD2 as a possible D gene (5 bases). The CDR3 extends over 15 amino acids. Trimming took off 10 bases at V and 2 bases at J, with 20 bases between the two ends. Germline CDR1 reads LNHDA; CDR2 reads SQIVND (reference sequence). The CDR3 region has the DNA TGTGCCACTAACCCCGGGGATCATCTTCAAGAGACCCAGTACTTC. Residues: CATNPGDHLQETQYF.

Points on this clone: An end of the junction does not agree with germline; a read error may underlie this. The chain joins TRBV2 to TRBJ1-4; D is uncertain. This CDR3 is 10 amino acids long. Germline assignment: CDR1 SNHLY and CDR2 FYNNEI. CDR3 protein: CAIRDEKLSF. Written as DNA, the CDR3 is TGTGCCATCCGGGATGAAAAACTGTCTTTT.

This clone occurred a few times. This rearrangement joins TRBV5-4 to TRBJ2-5, with D possibly TRBD1 on 7 matching bases. The CDR3 is made up of 15 amino acids. Between the trimmed V and J ends, which lost 4 bases and 4 bases, there was a span of 17 bases. Germline V CDR1 and CDR2: SGHNT, YYREEE (reference sequence). The CDR3 nucleotides read TGTGCCAGCAGCACCTCAGGGGGGAGGATAGAGACCCAGTACTTC. Protein sequence: CASSTSGGRIETQYF. Using reference TRBV5-4 and TRBJ2-5 for the parts outside the CDR3, the full variable domain is ETGVTQSPTHLIKTRGQQVTLRCSSQSGHNTVSWYQQALGQGPQFIFQYYREEENGRGNFPPRFSGLQFPNYSSELNVNALELDDSALYLCASSTSGGRIETQYFGPGTRLLVL.